This TCR beta chain came from a study of blood T cell repertoires in COVID-19. Only in-frame clones appear in the TCRdb table, and some are missing; sequencing was by immunoSEQ multiplex PCR. The table has roughly 260,000 clones, roughly 87% seen once; the top ten hold approximately 2.8%. Sequencing was performed on PBMCs or T cells enriched from blood (not recorded which). The sequence was collected from a woman aged 30 to 39 with acute COVID-19.

CDR3 amino acids: CASSGGQGTDTQYF. The CDR3 DNA reads as TGTGCCAGCAGCGGGGGACAGGGCACAGATACGCAGTATTTT. The chain employs TRBV7-9 and TRBJ2-3; 8 bases map to TRBD1. This CDR3 has 14 amino acids. In germline, CDR1 is SEHNR, CDR2 FQNEAQ (reference sequence). J gave up 1 base and V 5 bases, and 2 bases lay outside the gene matches.